The clone carrying this T cell receptor (beta chain) was counted a few times. Antigen: not known. Through template switching, a universal primer site was introduced, and the cDNA contained unique molecular identifiers. TCRdb re-called the 5' RACE reads through MiXCR, storing one row per CDR3 protein. The profile covers approximately 500,000 distinct CDR3 sequences, with approximately 14% appearing a single time and less than 0.5% taken by the ten largest. CDR1 and CDR2 from the germline V gene are DFQATT and SNEGSKA (reference sequence). CDR3 length equals 16 residues. Trimming at V came to 6 bases and at J to 0 bases, leaving 10 bases not matched to a gene. The source of the sample is a study of identical twins. General study points: The conclusions drew on cross-sectional statistical analysis instead of tracking the same donors. Within beta out-of-frame sequences, the excess sharing observed between twins was weaker.

In addition, the sample was reused for a study of yellow fever vaccine responses in identical twins.

The V and J genes are TRBV20-1 and TRBJ2-3, with TRBD1 matching over 9 bases. This receptor was identified in a woman younger than 30 in good health. Sequencing was done on a sample of CD4+ T cells sorted from blood. In nucleotides, the CDR3 is TGCAGTGCCCACGGGACAGGGAGGATGAGCACAGATACGCAGTATTTT. Amino acids: CSAHGTGRMSTDTQYF.